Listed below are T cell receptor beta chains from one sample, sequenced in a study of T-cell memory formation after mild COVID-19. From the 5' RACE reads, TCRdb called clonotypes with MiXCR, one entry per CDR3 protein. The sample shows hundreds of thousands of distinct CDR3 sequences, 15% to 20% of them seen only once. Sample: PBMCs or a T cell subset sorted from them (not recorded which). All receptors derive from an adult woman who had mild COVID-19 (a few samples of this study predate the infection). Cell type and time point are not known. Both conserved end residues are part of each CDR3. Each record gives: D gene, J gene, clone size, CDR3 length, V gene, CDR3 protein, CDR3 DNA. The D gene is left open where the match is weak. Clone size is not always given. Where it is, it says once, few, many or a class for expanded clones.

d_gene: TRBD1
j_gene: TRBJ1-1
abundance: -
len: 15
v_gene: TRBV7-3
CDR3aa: CASSPQGTVNTEAFF
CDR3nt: TGTGCCAGCAGCCCCCAAGGGACAGTGAACACTGAAGCTTTCTTT

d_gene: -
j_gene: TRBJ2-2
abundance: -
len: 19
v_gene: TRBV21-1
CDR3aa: CASSHVWGYSGRKAGELFF
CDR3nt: TGTGCCAGCAGCCACGTTTGGGGGTATAGCGGGAGAAAGGCCGGGGAGCTGTTTTTT

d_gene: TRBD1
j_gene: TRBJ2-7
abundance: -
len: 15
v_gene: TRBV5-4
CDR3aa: CASSSDRGRFYEQYF
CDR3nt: TGTGCCAGCAGCTCGGACAGGGGGCGATTCTACGAGCAGTACTTC

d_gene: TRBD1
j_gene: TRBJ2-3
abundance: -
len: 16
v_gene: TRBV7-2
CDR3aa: CASSLATGGSMDTQYF
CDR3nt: TGTGCCAGCAGCTTAGCGACAGGGGGAAGCATGGATACGCAGTATTTT

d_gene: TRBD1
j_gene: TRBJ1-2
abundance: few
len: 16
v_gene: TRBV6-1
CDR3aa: CASSLQPGQGSYGYTF
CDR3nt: TGTGCCAGCAGTCTCCAACCGGGACAGGGGAGCTATGGCTACACCTTC

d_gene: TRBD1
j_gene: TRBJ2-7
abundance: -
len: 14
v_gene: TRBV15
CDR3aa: CATSPRTGAYEQYF
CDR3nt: TGTGCCACCAGCCCGAGGACAGGGGCCTACGAGCAGTACTTC

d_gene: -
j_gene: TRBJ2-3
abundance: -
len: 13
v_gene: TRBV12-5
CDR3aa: CASAPPATDTQYF
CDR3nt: TGTGCTAGTGCCCCGCCCGCCACAGATACGCAGTATTTT

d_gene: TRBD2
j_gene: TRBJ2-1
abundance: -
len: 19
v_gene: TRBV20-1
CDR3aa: CSARETSGRLSSSYNEQFF
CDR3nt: TGCAGTGCTAGAGAAACTAGCGGGAGGCTGTCCAGCTCCTACAATGAGCAGTTCTTC

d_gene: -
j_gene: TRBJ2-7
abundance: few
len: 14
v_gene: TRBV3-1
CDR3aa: CASSQDNRIYEQYF
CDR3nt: TGTGCCAGCAGCCAAGACAACAGGATCTACGAGCAGTACTTC

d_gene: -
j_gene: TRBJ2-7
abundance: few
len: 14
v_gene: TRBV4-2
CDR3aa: CASSQDLGPREQYF
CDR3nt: TGTGCCAGCAGCCAAGATCTAGGCCCCCGCGAGCAGTACTTC

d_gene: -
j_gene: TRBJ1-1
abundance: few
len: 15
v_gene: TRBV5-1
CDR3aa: CASSLEGLENTEAFF
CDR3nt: TGCGCCAGCAGCTTGGAAGGGCTGGAGAACACTGAAGCTTTCTTT

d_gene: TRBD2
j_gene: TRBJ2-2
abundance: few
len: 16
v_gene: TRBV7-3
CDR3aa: CASSLSGGADTGELFF
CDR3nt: TGTGCCAGCAGCTTAAGCGGGGGGGCCGACACCGGGGAGCTGTTTTTT

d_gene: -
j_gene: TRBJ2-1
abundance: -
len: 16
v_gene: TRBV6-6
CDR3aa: CASSYDDLGDDNEQFF
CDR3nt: TGTGCCAGCAGTTACGACGACCTGGGGGACGACAATGAGCAGTTCTTC

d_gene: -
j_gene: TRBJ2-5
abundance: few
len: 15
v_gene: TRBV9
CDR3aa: CASSVGTVGQETQYF
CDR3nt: TGTGCCAGCAGCGTAGGGACAGTGGGCCAAGAGACCCAGTACTTC

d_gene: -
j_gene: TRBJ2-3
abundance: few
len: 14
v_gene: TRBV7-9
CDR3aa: CASSLGEWADTQYF
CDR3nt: TGTGCCAGCAGCTTAGGGGAGTGGGCAGATACGCAGTATTTT

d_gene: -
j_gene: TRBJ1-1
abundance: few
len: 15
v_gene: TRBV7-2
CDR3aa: CASSLIGRLNTEAFF
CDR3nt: TGTGCCAGCAGCTTAATAGGGCGGCTGAACACTGAAGCTTTCTTT

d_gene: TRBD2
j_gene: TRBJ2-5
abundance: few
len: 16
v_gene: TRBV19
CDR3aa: CASSRTGLAEGETQYF
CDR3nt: TGTGCCAGTAGTAGAACGGGACTAGCGGAGGGGGAGACCCAGTACTTC

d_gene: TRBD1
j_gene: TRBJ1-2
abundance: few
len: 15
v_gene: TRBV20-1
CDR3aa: CSAREVGQGGSGYTF
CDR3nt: TGCAGTGCTAGAGAAGTCGGACAGGGAGGGAGTGGCTACACCTTC

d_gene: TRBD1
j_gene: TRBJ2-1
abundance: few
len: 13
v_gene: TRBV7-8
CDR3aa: CASSFTGGGEQFF
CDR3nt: TGTGCCAGCAGCTTTACAGGGGGCGGTGAGCAGTTCTTC

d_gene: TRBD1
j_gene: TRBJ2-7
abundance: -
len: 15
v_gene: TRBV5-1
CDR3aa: CASSPGQGASYEQYF
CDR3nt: TGCGCCAGCAGCCCAGGACAGGGGGCTTCCTACGAGCAGTACTTC

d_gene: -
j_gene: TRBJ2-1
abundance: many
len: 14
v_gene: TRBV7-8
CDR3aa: CASSLAPSYNEQFF
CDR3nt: TGTGCCAGCAGCTTAGCCCCCTCCTACAATGAGCAGTTCTTC

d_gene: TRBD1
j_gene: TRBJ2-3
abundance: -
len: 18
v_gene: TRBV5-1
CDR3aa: CASSKGQGAMGQTDTQYF
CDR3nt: TGCGCCAGCAGCAAGGGACAGGGGGCTATGGGGCAGACAGATACGCAGTATTTT

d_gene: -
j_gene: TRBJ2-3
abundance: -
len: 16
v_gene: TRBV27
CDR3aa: CASSLYARGGTDTQYF
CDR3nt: TGTGCCAGCAGTTTATATGCTAGAGGAGGCACAGATACGCAGTATTTT

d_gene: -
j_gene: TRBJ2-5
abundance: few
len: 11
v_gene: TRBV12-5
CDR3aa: CASGLGETQYF
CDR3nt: TGTGCTAGTGGTTTGGGAGAGACCCAGTACTTC

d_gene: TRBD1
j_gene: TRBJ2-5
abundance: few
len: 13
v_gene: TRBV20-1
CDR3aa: CSASRDRQETQYF
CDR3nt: TGCAGTGCTAGTAGGGACAGACAAGAGACCCAGTACTTC

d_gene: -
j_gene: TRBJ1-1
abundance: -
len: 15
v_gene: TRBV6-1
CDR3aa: CASSEAVGGNTEAFF
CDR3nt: TGTGCCAGCAGTGAAGCGGTGGGGGGGAACACTGAAGCTTTCTTT

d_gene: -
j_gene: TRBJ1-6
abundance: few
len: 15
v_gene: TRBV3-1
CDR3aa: CASSQAGAYNSPLHF
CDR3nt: TGTGCCAGCAGCCAGGCGGGAGCCTACAATTCACCCCTCCACTTT

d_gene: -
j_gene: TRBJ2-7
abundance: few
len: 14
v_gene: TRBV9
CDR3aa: CASSGRDSAYEQYF
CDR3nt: TGTGCCAGCAGCGGGAGGGACAGTGCTTACGAGCAGTACTTC

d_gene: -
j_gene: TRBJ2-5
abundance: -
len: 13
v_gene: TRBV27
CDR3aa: CASSRRGGETQYF
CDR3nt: TGTGCCAGCAGTCGCAGGGGAGGGGAGACCCAGTACTTC

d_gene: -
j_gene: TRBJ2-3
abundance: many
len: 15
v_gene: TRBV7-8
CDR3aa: CASSREPGKENTQYF
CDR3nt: TGTGCCAGCAGCCGCGAACCGGGAAAGGAGAATACGCAGTATTTT

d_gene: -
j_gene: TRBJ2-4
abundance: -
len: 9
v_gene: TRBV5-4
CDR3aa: CACKNIQYF
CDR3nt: TGTGCCTGCAAAAACATTCAGTACTTC

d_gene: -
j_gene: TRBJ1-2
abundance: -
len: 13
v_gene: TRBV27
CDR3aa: CASRGTANYGYTF
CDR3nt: TGTGCCAGCAGGGGGACGGCTAACTATGGCTACACCTTC

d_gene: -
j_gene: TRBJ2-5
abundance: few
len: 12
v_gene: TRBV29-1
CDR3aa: CSVERGRETQYF
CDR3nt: TGCAGCGTTGAACGGGGGAGAGAGACCCAGTACTTC

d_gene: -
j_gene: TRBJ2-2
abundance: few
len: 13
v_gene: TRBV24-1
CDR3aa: CATSVENTGELFF
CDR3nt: TGTGCCACCAGTGTTGAGAACACCGGGGAGCTGTTTTTT

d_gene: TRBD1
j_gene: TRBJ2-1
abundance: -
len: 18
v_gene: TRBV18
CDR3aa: CASSPGQGTIRSYNEQFF
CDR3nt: TGTGCCAGCTCACCGGGACAGGGTACCATTAGGTCCTACAATGAGCAGTTCTTC

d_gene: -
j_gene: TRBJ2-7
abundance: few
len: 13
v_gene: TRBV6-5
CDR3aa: CASSSPGIYEQYF
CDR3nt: TGTGCCAGCAGTTCCCCGGGAATCTACGAGCAGTACTTC

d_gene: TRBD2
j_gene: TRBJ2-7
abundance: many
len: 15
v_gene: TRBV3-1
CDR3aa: CASSELGSGGNEQYF
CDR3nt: TGTGCCAGCAGCGAACTAGGGAGCGGGGGCAACGAGCAGTACTTC